This TCR beta chain was found in a study of blood T cell repertoires in COVID-19. The repertoire was sequenced with immunoSEQ multiplex PCR; TCRdb's copy has only in-frame clones and lacks some. The table records about 83,000 clones, roughly nine tenths of them present only once. Germline values: CDR1 SQVTM, CDR2 ANQGSEA. The CDR3 spans 11 residues. Trimming removed 2 bases at V and 6 bases at J, with 7 bases between. On this clone itself: The sample carries other DNA sequences with the same CDR3.

The V and J genes are TRBV29-1 and TRBJ1-2; D possibly corresponds to TRBD1 (6 bases). The origin of this receptor is a woman in her fifties or sixties with active or convalescent COVID-19. Sequencing was performed on peripheral blood. CDR3 nucleotides: TGCAGCGTTGAAACAGGGAATGGCTACACCTTC. This sequence encodes CSVETGNGYTF.